One and the same sample provided the 17 T cell receptor beta chains below, sequenced in a study of cytomegalovirus exposure and HLA in healthy donors. The assay was immunoSEQ multiplex PCR, and TCRdb's table has in-frame clones only and misses some. In the table there are approximately 300,000 clones, about nine tenths of which are singletons. The sequenced sample was PBMCs. These receptors were obtained from a woman aged 25 to 39 in good health and CMV-seropositive.

The CDR3 nucleotides read TGTGCCAGCAGCTTTGGACAGGGGGTCTACGAGCAGTACTTC. The encoded protein is CASSFGQGVYEQYF. The gene calls are TRBV5-6 and TRBJ2-7; 10 nucleotides align to TRBD1. Germline values: CDR1 SGHDT, CDR2 YYEEEE. V was clipped by 2 bases and J by 3 bases; unmatched bases: 2. This CDR3 is 14 amino acids long.

The CDR3 DNA reads TGCGCCAGCAGCTTGGGTTCTAGCGGGAGGGCCCGAGATACGCAGTATTTT. It codes for CASSLGSSGRARDTQYF. The chain links TRBV5-1 to TRBJ2-3, with TRBD2 identical over 12 bases. V trimming: 0 bases; J trimming: 5 bases; junction bases outside the gene matches: 7. Per germline, CDR1 SGHRS and CDR2 YFSETQ. The CDR3 covers 17 residues.

In its sample, this clone was seen once. The chain employs TRBV27 and TRBJ2-6; D call uncertain. The CDR3 spans 16 residues. The germline CDR1 and CDR2 sequences are MNHEY and SMNVEV (reference sequence). Trimming shortened V by 2 bases and J by 3 bases, and 11 bases separated the two germline ends. The CDR3: CASSLLVFVGANVLTF. The CDR3 DNA follows: TGTGCCAGCAGTTTACTTGTATTCGTTGGGGCCAACGTCCTGACTTTC. Full variable domain (outside the CDR3, taken from reference TRBV27 and TRBJ2-6): EAQVTQNPRYLITVTGKKLTVTCSQNMNHEYMSWYRQDPGLGLRQIYYSMNVEVTDKGDVPEGYKVSRKEKRNFPLILESPSPNQTSLYFCASSLLVFVGANVLTFGAGSRLTVL.

The chain is built from TRBV28 and TRBJ1-5, with TRBD1 as a possible D gene (6 bases). The CDR3 is 18 residues long. Germline V gene sequence: CDR1 MDHEN, CDR2 SYDVKM. V lost 2 bases and J 2 bases, leaving 19 bases between the germline ends. Here the CDR3 reads CASSLEATTGFRNQPQHF. For the CDR3, the DNA is TGTGCCAGCAGTTTAGAGGCTACCACAGGGTTTCGCAATCAGCCCCAGCATTTT. The full variable domain, completed using reference TRBV28 and TRBJ1-5, is DVKVTQSSRYLVKRTGEKVFLECVQDMDHENMFWYRQDPGLGLRLIYFSYDVKMKEKGDIPEGYSVSREKKERFSLILESASTNQTSMYLCASSLEATTGFRNQPQHFGDGTRLSIL.

V and J are TRBV9 and TRBJ2-1; D perhaps matches TRBD2 (6 bases). Trimming cost V 10 bases and J 1 base, with 15 bases left between them. The CDR3 totals 14 residues. Germline assignment: CDR1 SGDLS and CDR2 YYNGEE. Written as DNA, the CDR3 is TGTGCCGCGAGGAGGGACTTTTCCTACAATGAGCAGTTCTTC. It yields the protein CAARRDFSYNEQFF.

The chain uses TRBV18 and TRBJ2-7, with 11 bases that match TRBD1. The V and J ends lost 6 bases and 5 bases, in that order; junction bases with no gene match: 12. This CDR3 is 16 amino acids long. Per the germline V gene, CDR1 is KGHSH and CDR2 is LQKENI. CDR3 bases: TGTGCCAGCTCTCTTCAGCTAAGGACAGGGGGCAACGAGCAGTACTTC. Amino acid sequence: CASSLQLRTGGNEQYF.

This clone was seen only once. The rearrangement links TRBV15 to TRBJ2-7; D uncertain. The length of the CDR3 is 14 residues. Germline V gives CDR1 LNHNV, CDR2 YYDKDF (reference sequence). Deletions cut 1 base from V and 2 bases from J, with 9 bases between. CDR3 DNA: TGTGCCACCAGCAGAGGAAGCAAGCCCTACGAGCAGTACTTC. This encodes CATSRGSKPYEQYF.

The rearrangement uses TRBV27 and TRBJ2-1; D may be TRBD1 (5 bases). CDR3 size: 14 residues. Per the germline V gene, CDR1 is MNHEY and CDR2 is SMNVEV (reference sequence). The germline V and J ends were trimmed by 7 bases and 0 bases, with 10 bases remaining between them. CDR3 in amino acids: CASTRQSSYNEQFF. The DNA for the CDR3 is TGTGCCAGCACTCGACAGAGCTCCTACAATGAGCAGTTCTTC.

This clone appeared once. This chain links TRBV28 with TRBJ1-5; D not certain. Germline V CDR1 and CDR2: MDHEN, SYDVKM. The CDR3 consists of 14 residues. Trimming shortened V by 6 bases and J by 4 bases, and 13 bases separated the two germline ends. In DNA, the CDR3 is TGTGCCAGCAGCCCGGGCCCAGCTAATCAGCCCCAGCATTTT. Encoded protein: CASSPGPANQPQHF.

The rearrangement links TRBV27 to TRBJ2-2; either TRBD1 or TRBD2 may fit D (5 bases each). V was trimmed by 7 bases and J by 4 bases, leaving 13 bases between them. This CDR3 comprises 14 residues. From germline, CDR1 is MNHEY and CDR2 SMNVEV (reference sequence). The CDR3: CASIQGAGTGELFF. For the CDR3, the DNA is TGTGCCAGCATTCAAGGGGCGGGCACCGGGGAGCTGTTTTTT.

The J gene is TRBJ2-7, the V gene TRBV7-6; D call uncertain. Germline CDR1 SGHVS, CDR2 FNYEAQ. V lost 8 bases and J lost 0, with 5 bases in between. This CDR3 has 11 amino acids. Written as DNA, the CDR3 is TGTGCCAGCGGGAACTCCTACGAGCAGTACTTC. Translation: CASGNSYEQYF.

This clone was seen only a few times. J is TRBJ2-7 and V is TRBV10-3; D ambiguous. CDR3 length: 12 amino acids. V shed 2 bases and J shed 3 bases, with 5 bases lying between them. The germline V gene encodes CDR1 ENHRY and CDR2 SYGVKD. The chain's CDR3 is CAISETDYEQYF. The CDR3 DNA reads TGTGCCATCAGTGAGACGGACTACGAGCAGTACTTC.

The chain links TRBV18 to TRBJ2-7; TRBD1 agrees at 10 bases. J was trimmed by 2 bases and V by 0 bases; bases with no gene match: 1. Germline values: CDR1 KGHSH, CDR2 LQKENI. The CDR3 is made up of 15 amino acids. CDR3 in amino acids: CASSPPGTGAYEQYF. The CDR3 DNA follows: TGTGCCAGCTCACCACCTGGGACAGGGGCCTACGAGCAGTACTTC. The full variable domain, completed using reference TRBV18 and TRBJ2-7, is NAGVMQNPRHLVRRRGQEARLRCSPMKGHSHVYWYRQLPEEGLKFMVYLQKENIIDESGMPKERFSAEFPKEGPSILRIQQVVRGDSAAYFCASSPPGTGAYEQYFGPGTRLTVT.

The chain employs TRBV5-1 and TRBJ1-1; 10 bases line up with TRBD1. The CDR3 consists of 16 residues. Germline lookup yields CDR1 SGHRS and CDR2 YFSETQ. V shed 2 bases, J shed 1 base, and the junction held 5 bases outside the gene matches. CDR3 in amino acids: CASSFGTGVSNTEAFF. The DNA of the CDR3 is TGCGCCAGCAGCTTTGGGACAGGGGTCTCGAACACTGAAGCTTTCTTT.

The rearrangement uses TRBV21-1 and TRBJ1-6; the tabulated D call, TRBD1, remains unverified against the DNA. TRBV21-1 is a pseudogene locus. The CDR3 has 15 residues. This CDR3 is CASIAEGTTDSPLHF. Written as DNA, the CDR3 is TGTGCCAGCATCGCCGAAGGGACAACTGATTCACCCCTCCACTTT.

The chain combines TRBV2 with TRBJ1-2, with a weak D call TRBD1 (5 bases). Deletions cut 4 bases from V and 7 bases from J, with 16 bases between. The CDR3 loop spans 14 amino acids. Looked up from germline, CDR1 is SNHLY and CDR2 is FYNNEI. The CDR3 sequence is CASSGIRDGGGYTF. Written as DNA, the CDR3 is TGTGCCAGCAGTGGAATCCGGGACGGAGGTGGCTACACCTTC.

This rearrangement joins TRBV7-2 to TRBJ2-2, with D tentatively TRBD1 (6 bases). Germline V gene data show CDR1 as SGHTA and CDR2 as FQGNSA. The V gene lost 3 bases and the J gene lost 0 bases, with 8 bases spanning the gap. The CDR3 consists of 15 residues. The CDR3 spells CASSLYRANTGELFF. CDR3 nucleotides: TGTGCCAGCAGCTTGTACAGGGCGAACACCGGGGAGCTGTTTTTT.